These T cell receptor beta chains were read from a single sample in a study of beta chain features in type 1 diabetes. Method: immunoSEQ multiplex PCR; TCRdb's copy keeps in-frame clones and lacks some. The repertoire holds around 500,000 clones, about 10% seen once, with 0.04% to 0.05% in the top ten. Sequencing was done on a sample of naive CD4+ T cells from blood. These receptors originate from a woman aged 18-29 years in good health. Each CDR3 is given with its conserved first and last residue. The D gene is left open where the match is weak. A clone size is listed for some rows: how often the clone was seen (once, few, many), or a class if it is expanded.

D gene	V gene	clone size	J gene	CDR3 DNA	CDR3 protein
NA	TRBV12-5	NA	TRBJ2-2	TGTGCTAGTGGCGTTAACACCGGGGAGCTGTTTTTT	CASGVNTGELFF
NA	TRBV30	few	TRBJ1-2	TGTGCCTGGAGTACGAATACGGGAGTAGATGGCTACACCTTC	CAWSTNTGVDGYTF
NA	TRBV28	NA	TRBJ2-3	TGTGCCAGCAGACGGGGTAGCACAGATACGCAGTATTTT	CASRRGSTDTQYF
TRBD1	TRBV7-9	few	TRBJ1-1	TGTGCCAGCAGCTCCTGGGACAGGGGTAACACTGAAGCTTTCTTT	CASSSWDRGNTEAFF
NA	TRBV5-1	few	TRBJ2-5	TGCGCCAGCAGCTTAGATGAGACCCAGTACTTC	CASSLDETQYF
TRBD1	TRBV27	NA	TRBJ1-5	TGTGCCAGCAGAAGAGCCGGGACAGGGGCACGACAGCCCCAGCATTTT	CASRRAGTGARQPQHF
TRBD2	TRBV27	NA	TRBJ2-1	TGTGCCAGCAGTTTAAAGCGGGGTTACAATGAGCAGTTCTTC	CASSLKRGYNEQFF
TRBD2	TRBV5-1	few	TRBJ2-3	TGCGCCAGCAGCTTGGACCCCCCTCGGGGGGGCACAGATACGCAGTATTTT	CASSLDPPRGGTDTQYF
TRBD1	TRBV7-9	few	TRBJ1-6	TGTGCCAGCAGCCTCCGTTCGGGACAGTATGACTCACCCCTCCACTTT	CASSLRSGQYDSPLHF
NA	TRBV18	few	TRBJ2-1	TGTGCCAGCTCACCATTGGGGAGCTCCTACAATGAGCAGTTCTTC	CASSPLGSSYNEQFF
TRBD2	TRBV29-1	few	TRBJ2-3	TGCAGCGCCTCACCGGGACTAGCGGGGTCAGATACGCAGTATTTT	CSASPGLAGSDTQYF
NA	TRBV10-2	NA	TRBJ2-6	TGCGCCAGCAGAAGTATTAGCTCTGGGGCCGACGTCCTGACTTTC	CASRSISSGADVLTF
NA	TRBV7-9	few	TRBJ1-1	TGTGCCAGCAGCGTCAAGGGGGAGAACACTGAAGCTTTCTTT	CASSVKGENTEAFF
TRBD1	TRBV5-1	few	TRBJ1-1	TGCGCCAGCAGCTGGGACAGGGTCGACACTGAAGCTTTCTTT	CASSWDRVDTEAFF
NA	TRBV29-1	NA	TRBJ1-1	TGCAGCTCGGGGGGGACCCGGACTGAAGCTTTCTTT	CSSGGTRTEAFF
TRBD2	TRBV2	NA	TRBJ2-3	TGTGCCAGCAGTGTCTGGCTAGCGGCACGGGATACGCAGTATTTT	CASSVWLAARDTQYF
NA	TRBV7-9	few	TRBJ2-3	TGTGCCAGTGGGCTCGCAGATACGCAGTATTTT	CASGLADTQYF
NA	TRBV9	NA	TRBJ2-3	TGTGCCAGCAGCGAATCAAGGGCAGATACGCAGTATTTT	CASSESRADTQYF
NA	TRBV28	NA	TRBJ1-6	TGTGCCAGCATTCAGGGAGGGGATAATAGACCCCTCCACTTT	CASIQGGDNRPLHF
TRBD2	TRBV7-8	few	TRBJ2-3	TGTGCCAGCAGAGCTAGCGGGGTGGATACGCAGTATTTT	CASRASGVDTQYF
NA	TRBV10-3	NA	TRBJ2-1	TGTGCCATCAGTTCCGCTACTTGGACCAGCTCCTACAATGAGCAGTTCTTC	CAISSATWTSSYNEQFF
TRBD1	TRBV4-2	NA	TRBJ2-2	TGTGCCAGCAGCCTGGGACAGGGTACCGGGGAGCTGTTTTTT	CASSLGQGTGELFF
NA	TRBV14	NA	TRBJ2-2	TGTGCCAGCAGCCAAGACGTCAACACCGGGGAGCTGTTTTTT	CASSQDVNTGELFF
NA	TRBV2	few	TRBJ2-1	TGTGCCAGCCGACCCCGGGAATCCTACAATGAGCAGTTCTTC	CASRPRESYNEQFF
NA	TRBV23-1	NA	TRBJ2-3	TGCGCCAGCAGTCATCCTTTTACACAGGGGAGGACAGATACGCAGTATTTT	CASSHPFTQGRTDTQYF
NA	TRBV9	NA	TRBJ2-2	TGTGCCAGCAGCGGAGACCCCCTGCGGGGCACCCGGGAGCTGTTTTTT	CASSGDPLRGTRELFF
TRBD2	TRBV4-1	NA	TRBJ2-1	TGCGCCAGCAGCCAATCTTGGACTAGCGGGGGGCAGAATGAGCAGTTCTTC	CASSQSWTSGGQNEQFF
NA	TRBV6-5	NA	TRBJ2-1	TGTGCCAGCAGTTACTACGGGACATTAAATGAGCAGTTCTTC	CASSYYGTLNEQFF
TRBD1	TRBV7-2	NA	TRBJ1-4	TGTGCCAGCAGCCCGAACCACGGGACAGGGACCGAATCTCTGTTTTTT	CASSPNHGTGTESLFF
NA	TRBV4-3	NA	TRBJ2-5	TGCGCCAGCAGCCAAGAATCGGGGTCGTCGTTCGAGACCCAGTACTTC	CASSQESGSSFETQYF
TRBD2	TRBV4-2	NA	TRBJ2-7	TGTGCCAGCAGCCAAGCTAGCGGGACGATTCGCGAGGGCGAGCAGTACTTC	CASSQASGTIREGEQYF
NA	TRBV7-9	NA	TRBJ1-6	TGTGCCAGCAGTCCTCTGGGGTTACCAAGAGGTTCACCCCTCCACTTT	CASSPLGLPRGSPLHF
NA	TRBV18	few	TRBJ1-1	TGTGCCAGCTCCTTCACAGCGAACACTGAAGCTTTCTTT	CASSFTANTEAFF
NA	TRBV5-1	NA	TRBJ1-4	TGCGCCAGCAGCGTGGTGGCTTCCGAAAAACTGTTTTTT	CASSVVASEKLFF
NA	TRBV29-1	NA	TRBJ2-6	TGCAGCGTTGTCGGACTCCGATCTGGGGCCAACGTCCTGACTTTC	CSVVGLRSGANVLTF
NA	TRBV30	NA	TRBJ1-5	TGTGCCTGGAGTGGTCAGGGTAATCAGCCCCAGCATTTT	CAWSGQGNQPQHF